The entry below describes one TCR beta chain. Original handling: Scientists estimated how many nucleated cells there were by amplifying reference gene primers. Data came from immunoSEQ multiplex PCR; TCRdb stores just in-frame clones and leaves some out. That table furnishes V, J and clone size, whereas the DNA furnished D and trimming. The table includes about 170,000 clones, 70% to 90% detected once. CDR1 is MGHDK and CDR2 is SYGVNS in the germline V gene. CDR3 length: 14 amino acids. The V and J ends lost 10 bases and 7 bases, in that order; junction bases with no gene match: 10. The data originate from a study of blood T cell repertoires in COVID-19. About the study: There were acute and convalescent COVID-19 samples, and they came from the United States, Italy and Spain. PBMCs, B-cell-depleted T cells, or T cells were the source of the cDNA or gDNA that made up the material.

This chain uses TRBV25-1 with TRBJ1-6; 7 bases are shared with TRBD1. The origin of this receptor is a woman of 80 years or more in a cohort sampled during active or convalescent COVID-19. What was sequenced was peripheral blood. The CDR3 reads CAIRGQGDNSPLHF. In nucleotides, the CDR3 is TGTGCCATTAGGGGGCAGGGTGACAATTCACCCCTCCACTTT.